Sequencing of this TCR beta chain was carried out in a study of spatial heterogeneity in lung cancer. Study-wide context: TCR and UMI combinations that were unique each appeared, on average, more than ten times in raw reads.

Study-wide results and caveats: Estimated TCR-seq coverage of tumor T cells was only roughly 7% for alpha chains. For beta chains, the corresponding estimate was about 12%. Intratumoral expanded alpha and beta TCR counts were found to track tumor mutation counts.

This sample's time point: sample taken at primary tumor resection. The 72 donors had untreated early-stage non-small cell lung cancer. In this sample, this clonotype turned up many times. The antigen is undetermined. This beta chain is a stray read from a library made for alpha chains; its abundance is not meaningful. TCRdb re-derived calls from the 5' RACE reads in MiXCR, one entry per CDR3 protein. The table records 16,000 or so distinct CDR3 sequences, approximately 7% of them present only once. The CDR3 has 15 residues. Germline values: CDR1 LGHNA, CDR2 YSLEER. V was pared by 0 bases and J by 6 bases, with 15 bases between.

The chain links TRBV4-3 to TRBJ2-7; D perhaps matches TRBD2 (7 bases). This receptor was identified in a female donor with early-stage non-small cell lung cancer. Sequenced here: lung tumor tissue, sampled at surgery. CDR3 coding DNA: TGCGCCAGCAGCCAAGAGCCCAGGGGAGGGTTCGAGCAGTACTTC. Translation: CASSQEPRGGFEQYF.